This entry features one T cell receptor beta chain sequence. Its cognate antigen is unknown. This CDR3 has 13 amino acids. CDR1 and CDR2 from the germline V gene are SQVTM and ANQGSEA. Trimming took 0 bases from V and 6 from J, leaving 11 bases between them. From the 5' RACE reads, TCRdb called clonotypes with MiXCR, one entry per CDR3 protein. The data show about 540,000 distinct CDR3 sequences, roughly 20% seen once. The data were obtained in a study of T-cell memory formation after mild COVID-19. Findings of the study overall: Balance between CD4 and CD8 was seen in clones contracting day 15 to 85, and a CD4+ lean was seen in later expanders.

Source material: PBMCs or a T cell subset sorted from them (not recorded which). The clonotype originates from an adult woman who had mild COVID-19 (a few samples of this study predate the infection). Cell type and time point are not known. This rearrangement joins TRBV29-1 to TRBJ1-2; the D gene is possibly TRBD1 (5 bases). In nucleotides, the CDR3 is TGCAGCGTTGAAGATCCGAGCAGGGATGGCTACACCTTC. This translates into CSVEDPSRDGYTF.